This record covers a single TCR beta chain. The antigen is not known. The source of the sample is a study of beta chain features in type 1 diabetes. The collection from each donor was one heparinised blood draw averaging about 116 mL. Sorted CD4+ subsets: naive, central memory, regulatory, stem cell-like memory (CD45RO/CCR7/CD25/CD127/CD95/CD27 panel). Over 95% purity was reached by all sorted populations. Trimming pared 5 bases from V and 5 bases from J, leaving 18 bases between. Germline loops: CDR1 MDHEN, CDR2 SYDVKM. The CDR3 totals 16 residues. Whole-study findings and limits: TCRB CDR3 length was moderately but significantly reduced in all four CD4+ subsets of Type 1 diabetes patients. Reads derived from cDNA could over-represent cells showing high TCR expression.

Expressed TCRB transcripts were sequenced because the entire RNA isolate underwent reverse transcription. Only in-frame clones appear in the TCRdb table, and some are missing; sequencing was by immunoSEQ multiplex PCR. Among approximately 280,000 clones listed, approximately 16% were seen once. This rearrangement joins TRBV28 to TRBJ2-2; possibly TRBD1 for D (5 bases). The material sequenced was naive CD4+ T cells from blood. This clonotype originated in a man aged 18-30 years with type 1 diabetes. DNA for the CDR3: TGTGCCAGCAGTCCACCCGACAGAGGTATTACCGGGGAGCTGTTTTTT. Translation: CASSPPDRGITGELFF.